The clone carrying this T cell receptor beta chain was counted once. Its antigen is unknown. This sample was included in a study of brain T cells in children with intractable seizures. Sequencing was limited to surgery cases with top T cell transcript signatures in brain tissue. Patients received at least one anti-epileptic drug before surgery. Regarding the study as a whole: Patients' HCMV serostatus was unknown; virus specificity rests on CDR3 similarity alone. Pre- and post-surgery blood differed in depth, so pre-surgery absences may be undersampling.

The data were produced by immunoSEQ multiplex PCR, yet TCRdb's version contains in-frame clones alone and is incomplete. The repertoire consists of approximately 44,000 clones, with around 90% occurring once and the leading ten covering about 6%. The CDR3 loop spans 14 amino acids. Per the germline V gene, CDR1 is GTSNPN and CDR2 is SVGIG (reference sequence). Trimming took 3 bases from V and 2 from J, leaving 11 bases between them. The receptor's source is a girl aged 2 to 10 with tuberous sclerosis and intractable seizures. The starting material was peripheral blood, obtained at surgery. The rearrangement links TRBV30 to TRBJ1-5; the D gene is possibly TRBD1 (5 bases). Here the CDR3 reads CAWSRSGGNQPQHF. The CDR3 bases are TGTGCCTGGAGCCGTTCGGGGGGCAATCAGCCCCAGCATTTT.